This TCR beta chain emerged from a study of monozygotic twins with inflammatory bowel disease. Study results and caveats: Healthy twins shared more clonotypes with others than IBD patients, most markedly active ones.

Comments on this clonotype: Its cognate antigen is unknown.

From germline, CDR1 is LNHNV and CDR2 YYDKDF (reference sequence). The CDR3 has 18 residues. TCRdb reworked the 5' RACE reads into one entry per CDR3 protein, no DNA. This sample contains approximately 340,000 distinct CDR3 sequences. This rearrangement joins TRBV15 to TRBJ2-1; TCRdb names TRBD2, which stays unverified in the absence of DNA. This TCR derives from a human donor with ulcerative colitis or Crohn's disease, or a healthy co-twin of an affected twin (not recorded which). The material sequenced was blood. The CDR3 protein is CATSRDPAGPSSYNEQFF.